Shown below are 15 T cell receptor beta chains from a single sample sequenced in a study of T-cell reconstitution after alpha-beta-depleted transplantation in children. The authors prepared the TCRbeta library with unique molecular identifiers. From the PCR reads, TCRdb called clonotypes with MiXCR, one entry per CDR3 protein. Altogether about 830,000 distinct CDR3 sequences are present, 15% to 20% being singletons, with the ten largest covering roughly 5%. This sample comprised PBMCs, mostly from graft donor cells, obtained 360 days after TCRalphabeta/CD19-depleted stem cell transplant. Receptors were obtained from a male patient under 18 who had a stem cell transplant for acute lymphoblastic leukemia, so the T cells may come from the graft donor.

CDR3 coding DNA: TGCAGTGCTAGTTCCGGGAATCTAGCCAAAAACATTCAGTACTTC. It yields the protein CSASSGNLAKNIQYF. The chain has TRBV20-1 and TRBJ2-4; D possibly corresponds to TRBD2 (5 bases). The CDR3 contains 15 residues. Between the trimmed V and J ends, which lost 3 bases and 0 bases, there was a span of 12 bases. Germline lookup yields CDR1 DFQATT and CDR2 SNEGSKA (reference sequence).

This clonotype was seen at least ten times. The chain couples TRBV6-1 to TRBJ2-2; perhaps TRBD2 as D (5 bases). V lost 5 bases and J 3 bases, leaving 10 bases between the germline ends. The germline gives CDR1 MNHNS, CDR2 SASEGT. The CDR3 runs 14 residues. The CDR3 region has the DNA TGTGCCAGCAGTAGCCGGCGGGACACCGGGGAGCTGTTTTTT. It yields the protein CASSSRRDTGELFF.

This clonotype was observed a few times. The chain combines TRBV25-1 with TRBJ2-1; D gene unclear. V lost 5 bases, J lost 6 bases, and 14 bases lay in between. Germline loops: CDR1 MGHDK, CDR2 SYGVNS. CDR3 length: 14 residues. CDR3 sequence: CASSIPHSGNEQFF. In DNA, the CDR3 is TGTGCCAGCAGTATACCCCACTCGGGCAATGAGCAGTTCTTC. The entire variable domain, with the rest obtained from reference TRBV25-1 and TRBJ2-1, is as follows: EADIYQTPRYLVIGTGKKITLECSQTMGHDKMYWYQQDPGMELHLIHYSYGVNSTEKGDLSSESTVSRIRTEHFPLTLESARPSHTSQYLCASSIPHSGNEQFFGPGTRLTVL.

The V gene is TRBV24-1, the J gene TRBJ2-1, with a weak D call TRBD1 (5 bases). V dropped 10 bases and J dropped 4 bases, with 16 bases sitting between them. Germline CDR1 reads KGHDR; CDR2 reads SFDVKD. This CDR3 comprises 14 residues. The CDR3 reads CATAQGGRYNEQFF. The CDR3 DNA follows: TGTGCCACGGCGCAGGGTGGTCGGTACAATGAGCAGTTCTTC.

There are a few counts of this clonotype. The chain has TRBV30 and TRBJ2-2; D possibly corresponds to TRBD2 (5 bases). Trimming stripped 3 bases from V and 10 bases from J, with 15 bases between. The germline CDR1 and CDR2 sequences are GTSNPN and SVGIG (reference sequence). The length of the CDR3 is 13 residues. Here the CDR3 DNA reads TGTGCCTGGAGGGACTTTCCAATAACGGAGCTGTTTTTT. It codes for CAWRDFPITELFF.

CDR3 bases: TGTGCCAGCAGTTTTTTGCCCGGGTGGGGCCTATACGAGCAGTACTTC. Residues: CASSFLPGWGLYEQYF. The V gene is TRBV12-3 or TRBV12-4, the J gene TRBJ2-7; D is perhaps TRBD1 (5 bases). Trimming removed 3 bases at V and 4 bases at J, with 19 bases between. CDR3 length equals 16 residues.

This clonotype was observed at least ten times. The J gene is TRBJ2-4, the V gene TRBV24-1; tentatively, D is TRBD1 or TRBD2 (5 bases each). The CDR3 runs 17 residues. CDR1 is KGHDR and CDR2 is SFDVKD in the germline V gene. Deletions cut 1 base from V and 0 bases from J, with 12 bases between. The CDR3 sequence: CATSDFRDGLAKNIQYF. CDR3 in DNA: TGTGCCACCAGTGATTTCCGGGACGGTCTAGCCAAAAACATTCAGTACTTC.

The gene calls are TRBV29-1 and TRBJ2-5; no reliable D call. The ends were cut back, 4 bases at V and 0 bases at J, with 12 bases in the middle. The germline gives CDR1 SQVTM, CDR2 ANQGSEA. The length of the CDR3 is 14 residues. CDR3 sequence (DNA): TGCAGCGTTGTCGGCTTTACCTACCAAGAGACCCAGTACTTC. Translating gives CSVVGFTYQETQYF.

The rearrangement uses TRBV27 and TRBJ2-5, with TRBD1 matching over 9 bases. With 5 bases clipped from V and 6 bases from J, the junction kept 7 bases outside the gene matches. This CDR3 comprises 14 residues. Germline V gene lookup returns CDR1 MNHEY and CDR2 SMNVEV (reference sequence). The CDR3 spells CASSVQGAWKTQYF. The DNA of the CDR3 is TGTGCCAGCAGTGTACAGGGGGCGTGGAAGACCCAGTACTTC.

CDR3 bases: TGTGCCAGCAGCCTCCTTAGCGGGACTTACAATGAGCAGTTCTTC. The encoded protein is CASSLLSGTYNEQFF. The chain joins TRBV11-2 to TRBJ2-1; 8 nucleotides match TRBD2. The germline V gene has CDR1 SGHAT and CDR2 FQNNGV. CDR3 length: 15 residues. Trimming at V came to 5 bases and at J to 4 bases, leaving 7 bases not matched to a gene.

The table lists this clonotype with a few counts. The CDR3 protein is CASTSTGGSGANVLTF. DNA of the CDR3: TGCGCCAGCACTTCGACAGGGGGCTCTGGGGCCAACGTCCTGACTTTC. The rearrangement uses TRBV5-1 and TRBJ2-6, with 9 bases identical to TRBD1. The CDR3 runs to 16 residues. In germline, CDR1 is SGHRS, CDR2 YFSETQ. Trimming at V came to 6 bases and at J to 0 bases, leaving 4 bases not matched to a gene.

The rearrangement uses TRBV4-1 and TRBJ2-7; D unclear. CDR3 length: 15 residues. Germline assignment: CDR1 MGHRA and CDR2 YSYEKL. V lost 1 base, J lost 2 bases, and 12 bases lay in between. This chain's CDR3 is CASSQVIYSTYEQYF. The CDR3 DNA reads TGCGCCAGCAGCCAAGTTATCTACAGCACCTACGAGCAGTACTTC.

The sample holds a few counts of this clonotype. CDR3 nucleotide sequence: TGTGCCAGCAGTTTCCTCGGACAGGAACCCTACAATGAGCAGTTCTTC. Translating gives CASSFLGQEPYNEQFF. This chain joins TRBV12-3 or TRBV12-4 and TRBJ2-1; 7 bases fit TRBD1. The CDR3 runs to 16 residues. V was pared by 3 bases and J by 2 bases, with 7 bases of the junction left unmatched.

A few counts support this clonotype. The J gene is TRBJ1-5, the V gene TRBV20-1; unclear D gene. V gave up 7 bases and J gave up 3 bases, with 13 bases separating them. The CDR3 covers 13 residues. Per germline, CDR1 DFQATT and CDR2 SNEGSKA (reference sequence). CDR3 in amino acids: CSVLSGLNQPQHF. DNA for the CDR3: TGCAGTGTTTTGTCAGGCCTCAATCAGCCCCAGCATTTT.

The chain is built from TRBV7-7 and TRBJ2-2, with D hard to call. Between the trimmed V and J ends, which lost 3 bases and 5 bases, there was a span of 10 bases. Germline V gene sequence: CDR1 SSHAT, CDR2 FNYEAQ (reference sequence). This CDR3 is built from 14 residues. The CDR3 nucleotides are TGTGCCAGCAGCTTTCTTGGGCCGACCGGGGAGCTGTTTTTT. The encoded protein is CASSFLGPTGELFF.